This entry concerns a single T cell receptor beta chain. Its specificity is not known. The data originate from a study of cytomegalovirus exposure and HLA in healthy donors. CDR3 length equals 11 residues. Study-wide results and limits: It was shown in a later analysis that HLA-associated TCR beta chains were more clonally expanded than other, equally common chains. Looking again later, the authors saw that most CMV-associated TCR beta chains seemed HLA-restricted. Cytomegalovirus-associated status was assigned to 164 TCR beta chains.

Vbeta (60) and Jbeta (13) primers were used in the PCR. This table comes from immunoSEQ multiplex PCR, and its TCRdb copy is limited to in-frame clones, with some not included. Of about 200,000 clones in the sample, about 70% were seen once. The TCR sequence derives from a woman aged 25 to 45 in good health and CMV-seronegative. This chain connects TRBV21-1 to TRBJ1-4; TRBD1 is the table's D call, not checked against the DNA. TRBV21-1 is an annotated pseudogene. Material for sequencing was PBMCs. CDR3 region: CASTLTGKLFF. The CDR3 nucleotides are TGTGCCAGCACCCTGACAGGGAAACTGTTTTTT.